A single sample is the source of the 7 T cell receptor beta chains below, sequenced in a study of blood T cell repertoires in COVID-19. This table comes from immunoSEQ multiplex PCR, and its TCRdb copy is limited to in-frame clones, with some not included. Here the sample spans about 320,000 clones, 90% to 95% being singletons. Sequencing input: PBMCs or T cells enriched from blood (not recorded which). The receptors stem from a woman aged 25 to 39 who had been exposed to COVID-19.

CDR3 nucleotide sequence: TGCGCCAGCAGCCAAGATGGGGTCCAGGGGTATGGCTACACCTTC. This translates into CASSQDGVQGYGYTF. The gene calls are TRBV4-3 and TRBJ1-2; D may be TRBD1 (6 bases). CDR3 length equals 15 residues. The V gene lost 0 bases and the J gene lost 5 bases, with 13 bases spanning the gap. CDR1 is LGHNA, CDR2 YSLEER, per germline.

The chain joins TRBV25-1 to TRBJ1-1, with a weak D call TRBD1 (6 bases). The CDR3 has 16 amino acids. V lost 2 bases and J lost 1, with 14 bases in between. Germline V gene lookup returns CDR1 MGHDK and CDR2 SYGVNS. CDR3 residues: CASSERGGTSNTEAFF. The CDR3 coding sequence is TGTGCCAGCAGTGAAAGGGGGGGGACCTCGAACACTGAAGCTTTCTTT.

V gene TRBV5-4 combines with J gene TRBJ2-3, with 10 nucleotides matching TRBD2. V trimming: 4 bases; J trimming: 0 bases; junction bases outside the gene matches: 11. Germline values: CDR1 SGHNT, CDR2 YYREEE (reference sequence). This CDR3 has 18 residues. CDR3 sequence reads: CASSVGSGGYLSTDTQYF. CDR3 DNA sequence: TGTGCCAGCAGCGTGGGTAGCGGGGGGTACCTTAGCACAGATACGCAGTATTTT.

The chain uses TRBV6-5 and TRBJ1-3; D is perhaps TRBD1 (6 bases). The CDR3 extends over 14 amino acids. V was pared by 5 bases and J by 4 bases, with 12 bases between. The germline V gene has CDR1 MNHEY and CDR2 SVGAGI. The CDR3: CASSKPGQGNTIYF. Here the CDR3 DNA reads TGTGCCAGCAGTAAACCCGGACAGGGAAACACCATATATTTT.

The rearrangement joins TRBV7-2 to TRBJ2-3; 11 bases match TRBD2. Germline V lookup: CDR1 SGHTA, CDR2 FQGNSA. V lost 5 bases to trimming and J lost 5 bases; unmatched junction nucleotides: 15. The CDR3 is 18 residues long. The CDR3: CASSQALSGGARVDTQYF. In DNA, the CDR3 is TGTGCCAGCAGCCAAGCGCTTAGCGGGGGGGCCCGGGTAGATACGCAGTATTTT.

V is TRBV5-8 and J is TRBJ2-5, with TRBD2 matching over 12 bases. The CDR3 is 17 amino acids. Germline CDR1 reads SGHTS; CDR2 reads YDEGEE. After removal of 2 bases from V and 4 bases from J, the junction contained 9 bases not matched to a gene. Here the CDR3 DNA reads TGTGCCAGCAGCTTCGCTAGCGGGGGGGCATTCCCAGAGACCCAGTACTTC. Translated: CASSFASGGAFPETQYF.

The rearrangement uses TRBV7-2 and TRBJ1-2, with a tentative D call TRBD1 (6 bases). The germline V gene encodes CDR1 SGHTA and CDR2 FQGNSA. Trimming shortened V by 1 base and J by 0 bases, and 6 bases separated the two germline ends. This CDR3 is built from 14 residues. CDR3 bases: TGTGCCAGCAGCTTAGGGACAGCTAACTATGGCTACACCTTC. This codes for CASSLGTANYGYTF.